The 13 T cell receptor beta chains reported below all come from one sample, sequenced in a study of control samples from healthy donors and cancer patients. Clones were sequenced by immunoSEQ multiplex PCR, and TCRdb holds only the in-frame ones, with some missing. The data hold over 150,000 clones, with over 95% observed a single time. The source material was blood. Every receptor here comes from a woman in her twenties or thirties in good health.

The chain carries TRBV4-2 and TRBJ2-7, with 8 nucleotides matching TRBD2. Per germline, CDR1 LGHNA and CDR2 YNFKEQ. This CDR3 comprises 14 residues. Trimming took 4 bases from V and 5 from J; bases not matched to a gene: 7. The CDR3 DNA follows: TGTGCCAGCAGCCTGACTAGCGTAGTCCACGAGCAGTACTTC. Protein product: CASSLTSVVHEQYF.

The rearrangement links TRBV28 to TRBJ1-2, with TRBD1 identical over 9 bases. Germline CDR1 and CDR2: MDHEN and SYDVKM. The junction had 9 bases not matched to a gene; V was cut back by 9 bases and J by 4 bases. CDR3 length: 14 amino acids. The CDR3 is CASRPRTGAYGYTF. CDR3 DNA sequence: TGTGCCAGTCGACCTAGGACAGGGGCCTATGGCTACACCTTC.

The J gene is TRBJ2-2, the V gene TRBV10-3; maybe TRBD1 (6 bases). Germline CDR1 and CDR2: ENHRY and SYGVKD. There are 16 residues in the CDR3. With 3 bases removed from V and 0 bases from J, the gap between germline ends came to 11 bases. Here the CDR3 reads CAISEIGGPNTGELFF. CDR3 coding DNA: TGTGCCATCAGTGAAATTGGGGGCCCGAACACCGGGGAGCTGTTTTTT.

The V and J genes are TRBV2 and TRBJ2-3; TRBD1 or TRBD2 may be the D gene (5 bases each). There are 13 residues in the CDR3. Trimming took 3 bases from V and 8 from J, leaving 12 bases between them. Germline V lookup: CDR1 SNHLY, CDR2 FYNNEI. CDR3 protein: CASSDQGTSTQYF. CDR3 DNA sequence: TGTGCCAGCAGTGACCAGGGCACTAGTACGCAGTATTTT.

The rearrangement links TRBV28 to TRBJ2-7, with 9 nucleotides matching TRBD1. The CDR3 totals 14 residues. V lost 5 bases to trimming and J lost 6 bases; unmatched junction nucleotides: 8. In germline, CDR1 is MDHEN, CDR2 SYDVKM. The CDR3 loop is CASSAHRGLSEQYF. Written as DNA, the CDR3 is TGTGCCAGCAGTGCCCACAGGGGGCTGTCCGAGCAGTACTTC.

The chain uses TRBV18 and TRBJ1-1, with D maybe TRBD1 (5 bases). CDR1 and CDR2 (germline): KGHSH, LQKENI. V lost 6 bases and J 7 bases, leaving 18 bases between the germline ends. The CDR3 consists of 14 residues. This chain's CDR3 is CASSRSSGLVEAFF. The CDR3, as DNA: TGTGCCAGCTCGCGATCCTCGGGGCTTGTTGAAGCTTTCTTT.

This clone was observed at least ten times. CDR3 loop: CASSHISGELFF. CDR3 sequence (DNA): TGTGCCAGCAGCCATATTTCCGGGGAGCTGTTTTTT. The chain couples TRBV28 to TRBJ2-2, with D unclear. The CDR3 loop spans 12 amino acids. The V gene's germline CDR1 is MDHEN and CDR2 SYDVKM. V lost 6 bases, J lost 6 bases, and 8 bases lay in between. Supplemented by reference TRBV28 and TRBJ2-2, the full variable domain reads DVKVTQSSRYLVKRTGEKVFLECVQDMDHENMFWYRQDPGLGLRLIYFSYDVKMKEKGDIPEGYSVSREKKERFSLILESASTNQTSMYLCASSHISGELFFGEGSRLTVL.

The chain combines TRBV6-5 with TRBJ1-1, with a possible D match to TRBD1 (5 bases). The CDR3 extends over 13 amino acids. V lost 2 bases, J lost 1 base, and 5 bases lay in between. Germline V gene sequence: CDR1 MNHEY, CDR2 SVGAGI. The chain's CDR3 is CASSYGTNTEAFF. CDR3 sequence (DNA): TGTGCCAGCAGTTACGGGACGAACACTGAAGCTTTCTTT.

The rearrangement uses TRBV11-2 and TRBJ1-1; weak D call: TRBD1 (5 bases). V was cut by 2 bases and J by 4 bases, with 14 bases left in between. The germline CDR1 and CDR2 sequences are SGHAT and FQNNGV. The CDR3 has 15 amino acids. The CDR3: CASSLRARVGTEAFF. Here the CDR3 DNA reads TGTGCCAGCAGCTTACGGGCCAGGGTGGGCACTGAAGCTTTCTTT.

This rearrangement joins TRBV27 to TRBJ1-5, with D perhaps TRBD1 (6 bases). The CDR3 runs 14 residues. Germline V gene sequence: CDR1 MNHEY, CDR2 SMNVEV (reference sequence). Trimming pared 4 bases from V and 3 bases from J, leaving 10 bases between. CDR3 sequence (DNA): TGTGCCAGCAGTTCACAGGGACCCAATCAGCCCCAGCATTTT. Protein: CASSSQGPNQPQHF.

This clone appeared a few times. The chain couples TRBV25-1 to TRBJ1-3, with D tentatively TRBD1 (5 bases). Trimming left V 5 bases short and J 8 bases short, with 19 bases between. This CDR3 has 15 residues. CDR1 MGHDK and CDR2 SYGVNS come from the germline V gene. The chain's CDR3 is CASSNHRGVSDTIYF. Written as DNA, the CDR3 is TGTGCCAGCAGTAACCATCGGGGGGTTTCAGACACCATATATTTT.

This clone was seen once. CDR3 DNA: TGTGCCAGCGGGACTAGCGGGGGTAACCAAGAGACCCAGTACTTC. Translating gives CASGTSGGNQETQYF. This chain joins TRBV6-5 and TRBJ2-5; 14 bases fit TRBD2. The CDR3 is 15 amino acids. The J segment lost 0 bases and the V segment lost 8 bases, leaving 2 bases of the junction unmatched. Per germline, CDR1 MNHEY and CDR2 SVGAGI.

The chain combines TRBV5-1 with TRBJ2-5, with D possibly matching TRBD2 (6 bases). The V end lost 4 bases, the J end lost 5 bases, and 18 bases lay between the germline ends. This CDR3 region has 15 residues. Germline V gene lookup returns CDR1 SGHRS and CDR2 YFSETQ. The CDR3: CASSPGAGLRETQYF. The CDR3 DNA follows: TGCGCCAGCAGCCCGGGTGCGGGACTGAGGGAGACCCAGTACTTC. Based on the CDR3 plus reference TRBV5-1 and TRBJ2-5, the full variable domain is KAGVTQTPRYLIKTRGQQVTLSCSPISGHRSVSWYQQTPGQGLQFLFEYFSETQRNKGNFPGRFSGRQFSNSRSEMNVSTLELGDSALYLCASSPGAGLRETQYFGPGTRLLVL.